These 14 T cell receptor beta chains were sequenced from one sample in a study of blood T cell repertoires in COVID-19. The table came from immunoSEQ multiplex PCR; TCRdb's copy has only in-frame clones and leaves some out. Among 65,000 to 80,000 clones listed, over 75% were seen once. Sequencing was carried out using peripheral blood. All receptors come from a man in his 70s with active or convalescent COVID-19.

The chain links TRBV5-1 to TRBJ2-3; 7 bases align to TRBD2. CDR1 SGHRS and CDR2 YFSETQ come from the germline V gene. The CDR3 extends over 16 amino acids. With 1 base clipped from V and 2 bases from J, the junction kept 7 bases outside the gene matches. CDR3 in amino acids: CASSLLLAADTDTQYF. In DNA, the CDR3 is TGCGCCAGCAGCTTGCTCCTAGCGGCAGACACAGATACGCAGTATTTT.

The V and J genes are TRBV5-4 and TRBJ1-1; 9 bases match TRBD1. In germline, CDR1 is SGHNT, CDR2 YYREEE (reference sequence). The trim removed 3 bases at V and 6 bases at J, leaving 9 bases unmatched. The CDR3 consists of 15 residues. CDR3 bases: TGTGCCAGCAGCTCTTGGACAGGGGAAGAGGCTGAAGCTTTCTTT. It encodes CASSSWTGEEAEAFF.

The rearrangement joins TRBV6-5 to TRBJ2-7; TRBD2 aligns across 12 bases. The CDR3 length is 14 residues. CDR1 is MNHEY, CDR2 SVGAGI, per germline. Losses at the gene ends were 6 bases for V and 2 bases for J; bases not matched to a gene: 2. The CDR3 coding sequence is TGTGCCAGCAGGCGACTAGCGGGGGCCTACGAGCAGTACTTC. Translation: CASRRLAGAYEQYF.

This clone turned up a few times. V gene TRBV6-5 combines with J gene TRBJ2-2; the D gene is possibly TRBD2 (6 bases). The germline V gene encodes CDR1 MNHEY and CDR2 SVGAGI. V dropped 6 bases and J dropped 3 bases, with 11 bases sitting between them. The CDR3 runs to 14 residues. The CDR3 sequence is CASRREGDTGELFF. CDR3 coding DNA: TGTGCCAGCAGGCGGGAAGGGGACACCGGGGAGCTGTTTTTT.

The CDR3, as DNA: TGTGCCAGCAGTCTACAGGGGGCGGGGACTGAAGCTTTCTTT. Translated, it gives CASSLQGAGTEAFF. The V gene is TRBV7-8, the J gene TRBJ1-1, with 9 bases that match TRBD1. Germline lookup yields CDR1 SGHVS and CDR2 FQNEAQ. V was clipped by 6 bases and J by 5 bases; unmatched bases: 7. This CDR3 is 14 amino acids long.

Written as DNA, the CDR3 is TGCGCCAGCAGCCAAGGGTCAGGGAGGACCATATATTTT. Translated, it gives CASSQGSGRTIYF. This chain links TRBV4-1 with TRBJ1-3; D may be TRBD1 (5 bases). The CDR3 is made up of 13 amino acids. V was clipped by 1 base and J by 10 bases, with 11 bases between them. The germline V gene has CDR1 MGHRA and CDR2 YSYEKL.

CDR3: CASSGAGGGRSPLHF. In DNA form, the CDR3 reads TGTGCCAGCAGCGGGGCCGGGGGGGGCCGGTCACCCCTCCACTTT. The V and J genes are TRBV9 and TRBJ1-6; TRBD1 is a possible D gene (6 bases). Germline V gene data show CDR1 as SGDLS and CDR2 as YYNGEE. The CDR3 is made up of 15 amino acids. V lost 3 bases and J lost 10, with 17 bases in between.

The chain has TRBV5-1 and TRBJ1-1, with 7 bases that match TRBD1. Germline V gene sequence: CDR1 SGHRS, CDR2 YFSETQ. V dropped 4 bases and J dropped 5; count of bases not matched to a gene: 5. The CDR3 consists of 13 residues. The CDR3 region has the DNA TGCGCCAGCAGCGCCCGGGACAGAACTGAAGCTTTCTTT. Amino acid sequence: CASSARDRTEAFF.

V usage is TRBV6-1 and J usage is TRBJ1-5; possibly TRBD1 for D (6 bases). Deletions cut 4 bases from V and 0 bases from J, with 13 bases between. Per germline, CDR1 MNHNS and CDR2 SASEGT. There are 16 residues in the CDR3. The CDR3 bases are TGTGCCAGCAGTGTGGCAGGGGCGTTTAGCAATCAGCCCCAGCATTTT. Translated, it gives CASSVAGAFSNQPQHF.

This clone was observed once. V gene TRBV7-2 combines with J gene TRBJ2-7, with D unresolved. Germline V gives CDR1 SGHTA, CDR2 FQGNSA. The CDR3 covers 14 residues. V dropped 1 base and J dropped 2 bases, with 9 bases sitting between them. In DNA, the CDR3 is TGTGCCAGCAGCTTAGGAGTGGGCCCCTACGAGCAGTACTTC. This encodes CASSLGVGPYEQYF.

The rearrangement links TRBV5-6 to TRBJ1-1, with 7 bases aligning to TRBD1. V lost 3 bases to trimming and J lost 9 bases; unmatched junction nucleotides: 5. Germline CDR1 reads SGHDT; CDR2 reads YYEEEE. There are 12 residues in the CDR3. The CDR3 sequence is CASSSDRVKAFF. The CDR3, as DNA: TGTGCCAGCAGCTCCGACAGGGTTAAAGCTTTCTTT.

The chain employs TRBV7-8 and TRBJ1-3; maybe TRBD1 (6 bases). The CDR3 sequence is 14 residues long. V was shortened by 1 base and J by 3 bases, with 7 bases between the two germline ends. The V gene's germline CDR1 is SGHVS and CDR2 FQNEAQ. The CDR3 coding sequence is TGTGCCAGCAGCTTAGTGACAGGTGGAAACACCATATATTTT. Translating it yields CASSLVTGGNTIYF.

The chain recombines TRBV10-2 with TRBJ2-1; D may be TRBD1 (7 bases). Germline V gene lookup returns CDR1 WSHSY and CDR2 SAAADI. The CDR3 contains 15 residues. V dropped 2 bases and J dropped 9 bases, with 17 bases sitting between them. The CDR3 loop reads CASSEDRAGGGEQFF. The CDR3 nucleotides are TGCGCCAGCAGTGAGGACAGGGCCGGAGGGGGTGAGCAGTTCTTC.

This sequence joins TRBV11-2 and TRBJ1-4, with TRBD1 identical over 8 bases. Germline-derived CDR1 and CDR2 are SGHAT and FQNNGV. V dropped 5 bases and J dropped 5; count of bases not matched to a gene: 4. This CDR3 region has 14 residues. The CDR3, as DNA: TGTGCCAGCAGCACCCGGACAGGGAATGAAAAACTGTTTTTT. It specifies CASSTRTGNEKLFF. The complete variable domain, with remaining parts taken from reference TRBV11-2 and TRBJ1-4, reads EAGVAQSPRYKIIEKRQSVAFWCNPISGHATLYWYQQILGQGPKLLIQFQNNGVVDDSQLPKDRFSAERLKGVDSTLKIQPAKLEDSAVYLCASSTRTGNEKLFFGSGTQLSVL.